This entry lists 21 T cell receptor beta chains sequenced from one sample in a study of technical replicates of blood from a few donors. The method was immunoSEQ multiplex PCR; TCRdb's version includes in-frame clones alone and lacks a portion of them. This table has about 83,000 clones, around 94% appearing once. The sequencing sample was made of T cells isolated from PBMCs. These receptors were taken from a human donor in good health.

The chain employs TRBV29-1 and TRBJ1-2, with unresolved D. Germline V gene sequence: CDR1 SQVTM, CDR2 ANQGSEA. Trimming cost V 3 bases and J 7 bases, with 12 bases left between them. The CDR3 consists of 12 residues. This CDR3 is CSVDDSGGGYTF. CDR3 sequence (DNA): TGCAGCGTTGACGATAGCGGTGGTGGCTACACCTTC.

This chain joins TRBV7-6 and TRBJ1-5; TRBD1 is a possible D gene (6 bases). The length of the CDR3 is 15 residues. V lost 1 base, J lost 3 bases, and 10 bases lay in between. Germline loops: CDR1 SGHVS, CDR2 FNYEAQ. The CDR3 reads CASSLGQGNNQPQHF. CDR3 DNA sequence: TGTGCCAGCAGCTTAGGGCAGGGGAACAATCAGCCCCAGCATTTT.

This CDR3 is CAWRPTPSGGTTGELFF. The CDR3 DNA follows: TGTGCCTGGAGACCCACCCCTAGCGGGGGGACTACCGGGGAGCTGTTTTTT. The genes are TRBV30 and TRBJ2-2, with TRBD2 identical over 11 bases. V dropped 3 bases and J dropped 5; count of bases not matched to a gene: 11. The germline CDR1 and CDR2 sequences are GTSNPN and SVGIG (reference sequence). The CDR3 length is 17 residues.

The CDR3 sequence is CASSLVQGTAKETQYF. DNA of the CDR3: TGTGCCAGCAGCTTAGTCCAGGGGACGGCTAAAGAGACCCAGTACTTC. V and J are TRBV7-9 and TRBJ2-5, with D possibly TRBD1 on 6 matching bases. The CDR3 sequence is 16 residues long. The V gene lost 1 base and the J gene lost 3 bases, with 15 bases spanning the gap. Germline loops: CDR1 SEHNR, CDR2 FQNEAQ (reference sequence). Full variable domain (missing parts from reference TRBV7-9 and TRBJ2-5): DTGVSQNPRHKITKRGQNVTFRCDPISEHNRLYWYRQTLGQGPEFLTYFQNEAQLEKSRLLSDRFSAERPKGSFSTLEIQRTEQGDSAMYLCASSLVQGTAKETQYFGPGTRLLVL.

The chain couples TRBV5-6 to TRBJ1-1; D ambiguous. Trimming stripped 0 bases from V and 1 base from J, with 10 bases between. Germline V gene data show CDR1 as SGHDT and CDR2 as YYEEEE. This CDR3 has 15 amino acids. The CDR3 is CASSLGLYRNTEAFF. CDR3 DNA sequence: TGTGCCAGCAGCTTGGGACTATATCGGAACACTGAAGCTTTCTTT. The full variable domain, completed using reference TRBV5-6 and TRBJ1-1, is DAGVTQSPTHLIKTRGQQVTLRCSPKSGHDTVSWYQQALGQGPQFIFQYYEEEERQRGNFPDRFSGHQFPNYSSELNVNALLLGDSALYLCASSLGLYRNTEAFFGQGTRLTVV.

V usage is TRBV30 and J usage is TRBJ1-3, with 7 positions matching TRBD1. The CDR3 totals 17 residues. The V gene end was trimmed by 2 bases and the J gene end by 4 bases; junction bases not matched to a gene: 14. CDR1 is GTSNPN, CDR2 SVGIG, per germline (reference sequence). CDR3 in DNA: TGTGCCTGGAGTCGGGGTATTGGGACAGTCGGAGGAAACACCATATATTTT. It encodes CAWSRGIGTVGGNTIYF.

The chain links TRBV10-2 to TRBJ2-1, with 12 bases matching TRBD2. Germline CDR1 reads WSHSY; CDR2 reads SAAADI. The length of the CDR3 is 20 residues. V shed 3 bases, J shed 0 bases, and the junction held 12 bases outside the gene matches. The CDR3 protein is CASSESLAGGGYLSYNEQFF. Written as DNA, the CDR3 is TGCGCCAGCAGTGAATCGCTAGCGGGAGGGGGATACCTCTCCTACAATGAGCAGTTCTTC.

This rearrangement joins TRBV7-2 to TRBJ2-7, with 12 bases lining up with TRBD2. The CDR3 totals 19 residues. The trim removed 5 bases at V and 1 base at J, leaving 15 bases unmatched. Per germline, CDR1 SGHTA and CDR2 FQGNSA. The CDR3 DNA is TGTGCCAGCAGCGACTCGAGACTAGCGGGGGTACCGGGGTCCTACGAGCAGTACTTC. Protein sequence: CASSDSRLAGVPGSYEQYF.

The genes are TRBV19 and TRBJ1-5, with D maybe TRBD1 (6 bases). Germline CDR1 LNHDA, CDR2 SQIVND (reference sequence). The CDR3 totals 12 residues. V was trimmed by 5 bases and J by 15 bases, leaving 17 bases between them. CDR3 bases: TGTGCCAGTAGTCGAGGGGAGACAGGAAGGCATTTT. Translated, it gives CASSRGETGRHF.

The chain employs TRBV14 and TRBJ2-3; 7 bases are a match to TRBD1. V trimming: 0 bases; J trimming: 3 bases; junction bases outside the gene matches: 3. The CDR3 loop spans 15 amino acids. Per germline, CDR1 SGHDN and CDR2 FVKESK. The DNA for the CDR3 is TGTGCCAGCAGCCAAGATAGGGACAGAACAGATACGCAGTATTTT. This encodes CASSQDRDRTDTQYF.

This chain links TRBV9 with TRBJ2-7; the match to TRBD2 covers 11 bases. Looked up from germline, CDR1 is SGDLS and CDR2 is YYNGEE. V lost 4 bases, J lost 5 bases, and 8 bases stayed unmatched. The CDR3 is 15 residues long. The DNA of the CDR3 is TGTGCCAGCAGCCCGCGACTAGCGGGACGCGACGAGCAGTACTTC. This sequence encodes CASSPRLAGRDEQYF.

This clone was detected once. V gene TRBV2 combines with J gene TRBJ2-3; D not certain. The CDR3 consists of 14 residues. Trimming pared 3 bases from V and 2 bases from J, leaving 9 bases between. The germline V gene encodes CDR1 SNHLY and CDR2 FYNNEI. The CDR3 DNA sequence: TGTGCCAGCAGTGATCTCAGGTTCACAGATACGCAGTATTTT. This encodes CASSDLRFTDTQYF.

The V gene is TRBV5-6, the J gene TRBJ2-1, with D perhaps TRBD2 (5 bases). This CDR3 region has 15 residues. V lost 5 bases, J lost 5 bases, and 17 bases lay in between. From germline, CDR1 is SGHDT and CDR2 YYEEEE. CDR3 sequence (DNA): TGTGCCAGCAGTTCCGGACTGAAGCTGGACAATGAGCAGTTCTTC. Amino acids: CASSSGLKLDNEQFF.

The chain has TRBV11-3 and TRBJ2-7, with a possible D match to TRBD1 (6 bases). The CDR3 is 14 residues long. CDR1 is SGHNT, CDR2 YENEEA, per germline. The V gene lost 5 bases and the J gene lost 2 bases, with 13 bases spanning the gap. The CDR3 nucleotides read TGTGCCAGCAGCCCACCACACAGGGCCTACGAGCAGTACTTC. It encodes CASSPPHRAYEQYF.

The chain combines TRBV2 with TRBJ1-1; 7 bases agree with TRBD1. Germline V lookup: CDR1 SNHLY, CDR2 FYNNEI. There are 14 residues in the CDR3. Trimming removed 3 bases from V and 13 bases from J; junction bases left unmatched: 14. The CDR3 DNA is TGTGCCAGCAGTGATAGGTCGGTCGGGACAGTCGTTTTCTTT. Translating it yields CASSDRSVGTVVFF.

V usage is TRBV19 and J usage is TRBJ1-5, with TRBD1 matching 11 bases. J was trimmed by 9 bases and V by 5 bases; bases with no gene match: 9. Germline lookup yields CDR1 LNHDA and CDR2 SQIVND (reference sequence). The CDR3 runs to 15 residues. This CDR3 reads CASSRTGGWSRPQHF. The CDR3 coding sequence is TGTGCCAGTAGTCGGACAGGGGGCTGGAGTCGGCCCCAGCATTTT.

The chain links TRBV6-5 to TRBJ2-1; 9 positions agree with TRBD1. From germline, CDR1 is MNHEY and CDR2 SVGAGI. The CDR3 is 16 residues long. The V and J ends lost 0 bases and 3 bases, in that order; junction bases with no gene match: 3. The CDR3 spells CASSYSGQGLYNEQFF. CDR3 nucleotide sequence: TGTGCCAGCAGTTACTCAGGACAGGGGCTCTACAATGAGCAGTTCTTC.

This chain connects TRBV6-1 to TRBJ1-3, with 8 bases that match TRBD1. Germline lookup yields CDR1 MNHNS and CDR2 SASEGT. The V and J ends lost 4 bases and 0 bases, in that order; junction bases with no gene match: 2. The CDR3 is 15 residues long. In DNA form, the CDR3 reads TGTGCCAGCAGTGTTGGACAGGGCTCTGGAAACACCATATATTTT. Translated: CASSVGQGSGNTIYF.

The rearrangement links TRBV2 to TRBJ2-6; D unresolved. Trimming cost V 8 bases and J 0 bases, with 17 bases left between them. Germline V gene lookup returns CDR1 SNHLY and CDR2 FYNNEI. The CDR3 is made up of 17 amino acids. This CDR3 is CASESQLLSSGANVLTF. DNA of the CDR3: TGTGCCAGCGAATCACAGTTATTGAGCTCTGGGGCCAACGTCCTGACTTTC. Full variable domain (outside the CDR3, taken from reference TRBV2 and TRBJ2-6): EPEVTQTPSHQVTQMGQEVILRCVPISNHLYFYWYRQILGQKVEFLVSFYNNEISEKSEIFDDQFSVERPDGSNFTLKIRSTKLEDSAMYFCASESQLLSSGANVLTFGAGSRLTVL.

A single count supports this clone. This chain connects TRBV19 to TRBJ1-5, with 8 bases that match TRBD1. With 5 bases clipped from V and 7 bases from J, the junction kept 4 bases outside the gene matches. The CDR3 has 13 amino acids. Germline V gives CDR1 LNHDA, CDR2 SQIVND (reference sequence). CDR3 DNA sequence: TGTGCCAGTAGTGGGACAGGAAGGCAGCCCCAGCATTTT. Protein: CASSGTGRQPQHF.

This chain connects TRBV5-6 to TRBJ1-2, with TRBD1 as a possible D gene (6 bases). Trimming took off 4 bases at V and 7 bases at J, with 17 bases between the two ends. Germline CDR1 is SGHDT and CDR2 is YYEEEE. The CDR3 contains 14 residues. CDR3 residues: CASSPNRDFFGYTF. CDR3 nucleotide sequence: TGTGCCAGCAGCCCGAACAGGGATTTCTTTGGCTACACCTTC.